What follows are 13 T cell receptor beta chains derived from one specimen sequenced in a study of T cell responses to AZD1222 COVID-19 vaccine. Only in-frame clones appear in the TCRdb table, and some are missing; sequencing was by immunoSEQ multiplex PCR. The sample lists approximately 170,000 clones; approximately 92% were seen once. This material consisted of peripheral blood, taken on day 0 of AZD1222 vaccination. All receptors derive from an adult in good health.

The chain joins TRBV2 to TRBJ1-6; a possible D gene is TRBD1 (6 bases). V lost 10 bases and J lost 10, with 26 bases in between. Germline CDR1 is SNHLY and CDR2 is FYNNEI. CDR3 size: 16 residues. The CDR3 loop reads CATLPLKTGRRSPLHF. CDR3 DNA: TGTGCCACCTTACCACTCAAAACAGGGAGGAGGTCACCCCTCCACTTT. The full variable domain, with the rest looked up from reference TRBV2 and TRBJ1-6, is EPEVTQTPSHQVTQMGQEVILRCVPISNHLYFYWYRQILGQKVEFLVSFYNNEISEKSEIFDDQFSVERPDGSNFTLKIRSTKLEDSAMYFCATLPLKTGRRSPLHFGNGTRLTVT.

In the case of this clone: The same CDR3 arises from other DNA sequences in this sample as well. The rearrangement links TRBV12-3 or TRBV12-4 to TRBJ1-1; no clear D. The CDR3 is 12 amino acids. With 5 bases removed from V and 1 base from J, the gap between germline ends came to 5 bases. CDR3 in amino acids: CASSLGNTEAFF. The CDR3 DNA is TGTGCCAGCAGTCTAGGGAACACTGAAGCTTTCTTT.

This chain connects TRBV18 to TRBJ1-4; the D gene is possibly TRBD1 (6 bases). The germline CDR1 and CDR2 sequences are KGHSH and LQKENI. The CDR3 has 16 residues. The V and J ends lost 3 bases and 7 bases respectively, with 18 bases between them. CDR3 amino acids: CASSPTGQMGGEKLFF. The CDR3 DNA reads TGTGCCAGCTCACCCACGGGACAAATGGGCGGTGAAAAACTGTTTTTT.

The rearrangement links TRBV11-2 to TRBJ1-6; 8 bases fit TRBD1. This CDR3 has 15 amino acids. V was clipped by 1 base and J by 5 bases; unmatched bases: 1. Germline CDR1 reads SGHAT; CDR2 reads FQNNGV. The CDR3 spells CASSLVRGHNSPLHF. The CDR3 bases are TGTGCCAGCAGCTTAGTCAGGGGGCATAATTCACCCCTCCACTTT.

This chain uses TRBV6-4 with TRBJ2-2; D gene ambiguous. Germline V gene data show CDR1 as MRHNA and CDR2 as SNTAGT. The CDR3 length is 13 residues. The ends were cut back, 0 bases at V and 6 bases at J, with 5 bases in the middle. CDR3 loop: CASSDSGSGELFF. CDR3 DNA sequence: TGTGCCAGCAGTGACTCGGGGTCCGGGGAGCTGTTTTTT.

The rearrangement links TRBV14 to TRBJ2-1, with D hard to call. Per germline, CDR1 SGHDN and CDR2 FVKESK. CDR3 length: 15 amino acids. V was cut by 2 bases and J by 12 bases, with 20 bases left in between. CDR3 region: CASSQLSEETQGQFF. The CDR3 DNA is TGTGCCAGCAGCCAATTATCTGAGGAAACCCAAGGGCAGTTCTTC. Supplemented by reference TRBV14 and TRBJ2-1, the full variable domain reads EAGVTQFPSHSVIEKGQTVTLRCDPISGHDNLYWYRRVMGKEIKFLLHFVKESKQDESGMPNNRFLAERTGGTYSTLKVQPAELEDSGVYFCASSQLSEETQGQFFGPGTRLTVL.

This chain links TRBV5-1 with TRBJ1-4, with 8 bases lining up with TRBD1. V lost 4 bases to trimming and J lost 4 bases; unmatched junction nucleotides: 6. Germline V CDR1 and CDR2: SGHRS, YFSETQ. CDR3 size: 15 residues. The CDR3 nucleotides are TGCGCCAGCAGCCTAAGGACAGGGAATAATGAAAAACTGTTTTTT. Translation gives CASSLRTGNNEKLFF.

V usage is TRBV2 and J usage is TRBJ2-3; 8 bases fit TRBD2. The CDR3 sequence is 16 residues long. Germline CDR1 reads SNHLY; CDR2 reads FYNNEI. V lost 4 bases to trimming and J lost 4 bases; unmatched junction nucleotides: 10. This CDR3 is CASSVDRGGLADTQYF. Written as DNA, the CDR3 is TGTGCCAGCAGTGTAGATCGGGGGGGCTTGGCAGATACGCAGTATTTT.

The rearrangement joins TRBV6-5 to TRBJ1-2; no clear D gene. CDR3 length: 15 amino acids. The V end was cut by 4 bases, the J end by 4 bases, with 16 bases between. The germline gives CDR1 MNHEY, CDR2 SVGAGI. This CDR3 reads CASSSGPQMIYGYTF. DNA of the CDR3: TGTGCCAGCAGTTCCGGGCCCCAAATGATCTATGGCTACACCTTC.

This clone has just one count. The CDR3, as DNA: TGTGCCAGCAGCGAAGGGAGTAGGGGTGGCTACGAGCAGTACGTC. Protein: CASSEGSRGGYEQYV. The chain employs TRBV6-1 and TRBJ2-7; D is possibly TRBD1 or TRBD2 (5 bases each). Germline CDR1 is MNHNS and CDR2 is SASEGT. The CDR3 extends over 15 amino acids.

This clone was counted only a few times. The CDR3 DNA is TGCGCCAGCAGCTTGGCCGCCAGGGGATCCTATAATTCACCCCTCCACTTT. It is translated as CASSLAARGSYNSPLHF. The chain joins TRBV5-1 to TRBJ1-6, with D perhaps matching TRBD1 (6 bases). This CDR3 region has 17 residues. From germline, CDR1 is SGHRS and CDR2 YFSETQ. V lost 0 bases and J 1 base, leaving 11 bases between the germline ends.

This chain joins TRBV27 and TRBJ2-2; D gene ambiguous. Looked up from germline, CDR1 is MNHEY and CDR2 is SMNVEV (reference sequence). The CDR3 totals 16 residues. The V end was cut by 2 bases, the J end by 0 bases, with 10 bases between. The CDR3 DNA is TGTGCCAGCAGTTTAATACAGTTCGCGAACACCGGGGAGCTGTTTTTT. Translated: CASSLIQFANTGELFF.

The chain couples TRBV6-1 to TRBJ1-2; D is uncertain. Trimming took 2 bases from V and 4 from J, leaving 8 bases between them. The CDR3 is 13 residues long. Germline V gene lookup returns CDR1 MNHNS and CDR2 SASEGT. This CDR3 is CASSENPSYGYTF. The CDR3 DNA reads TGTGCCAGCAGTGAAAACCCCAGCTATGGCTACACCTTC.